This T cell receptor beta chain originates from a study of T cell changes during pregnancy in multiple sclerosis. The germline gives CDR1 SGDLS, CDR2 YYNGEE. Trimming removed 0 bases from V and 1 base from J, with 7 bases in between. This CDR3 spans 14 amino acids. Sequencing was performed with immunoSEQ multiplex PCR; in TCRdb, only in-frame clones are kept and a portion is missing. This table holds more than 40,000 clones, 90% to 95% found once. The material was CD4+ T cells from peripheral blood mononuclear cells, obtained in the second trimester of pregnancy. This TCR came from a female donor with multiple sclerosis, enrolled in a pregnancy study. The chain links TRBV9 to TRBJ2-5; no firm D call. CDR3 loop: CASSVGAIQETQYF. The DNA for the CDR3 is TGTGCCAGCAGCGTAGGGGCGATCCAAGAGACCCAGTACTTC.